The present T cell receptor beta chain was sequenced within a study of CD8+ T cells in alopecia areata. Study background: Recipient mice, approximately 6-11-week-old female C3H/HeJ animals, received skin from 6-12-month-old C3H/HeJ graft donors with spontaneous alopecia.

It was with CD4, CD8alpha, NKG2D, NKG2ACE and other markers that pooled cutaneous lymph node cells were sorted. This clone occurred a few times. The antigen is undetermined. Gene labels here are mouse ones. Read sequence stops 4 residues before the CDR3 end, and the germline J gene provides the missing end. Study findings and constraints: Normal scalp showed lower clonality than lesional scalp, especially alopecia totalis/universalis. Mouse data revealed clearer TCR sharing than patient data did, a gap possibly tied to HLA. Resident alphabeta T cells of normal skin are also sequenced in scalp samples.

Trimming took 2 bases from V and 0 from J; bases not matched to a gene: 5. The germline V gene encodes CDR1 FNHDT and CDR2 SITEND (reference sequence). CDR3 size: 15 residues. Reverse transcribed after extraction, RNA yielded cDNA as the sequencing template. TCRdb's copy holds only in-frame clones and misses some; the assay was immunoSEQ multiplex PCR. Captured here are approximately 300,000 clones, none seen once; the top ten comprise roughly 1.2%. The sample consisted of CD4+ T cells sorted from a lymph node. The chain employs TRBV19 and TRBJ2-7, with 7 bases identical to TRBD2. This clonotype was sampled from a C3H/HeJ mouse with alopecia areata. The MHC haplotype of this mouse line is H2-k. The CDR3 loop is CASSIGWGDSYEQYF. The CDR3 bases that were read are TGTGCCAGCAGTATTGGATGGGGGGACTCCTAT.